This TCR beta chain emerged from a study of Graves' ophthalmopathy and Graves' hyperthyroidism. Study results and caveats: Both a roughly 70% sensitivity and an approximately 72% specificity characterized the model's predictions of ophthalmopathy progression.

V shed 2 bases and J shed 1 base, with 15 bases lying between them. Looked up from germline, CDR1 is SEHNR and CDR2 is FQNEAQ (reference sequence). CDR3 length: 18 residues. Only one count was recorded for this clonotype. Antigen unknown. For donors with ophthalmopathy, the disease showed moderate-to-severe activity, reached CAS ≥3 and NOSPECS ≥4, and had lasted under 3 months. As the template, RNA transcripts were used to amplify TCR beta CDR3 regions. Investigators did first-round RT-PCR with HTBI primers, then second-round multiplex PCR. TCRdb passed the multiplex PCR reads through MiXCR, listing each CDR3 protein once. The sample includes 650,000 to 900,000 distinct CDR3 sequences, 35% to 50% of them seen just once.

Sequencing used peripheral blood. This receptor was obtained from an adult man with Graves' ophthalmopathy. The rearrangement uses TRBV7-9 and TRBJ2-6; D might be TRBD1 (5 bases). The CDR3 here is CASSLIAGRVSGANVLTF. The DNA of the CDR3 is TGTGCCAGCAGCTTAATAGCCGGCAGGGTATCTGGGGCCAACGTCCTGACTTTC.